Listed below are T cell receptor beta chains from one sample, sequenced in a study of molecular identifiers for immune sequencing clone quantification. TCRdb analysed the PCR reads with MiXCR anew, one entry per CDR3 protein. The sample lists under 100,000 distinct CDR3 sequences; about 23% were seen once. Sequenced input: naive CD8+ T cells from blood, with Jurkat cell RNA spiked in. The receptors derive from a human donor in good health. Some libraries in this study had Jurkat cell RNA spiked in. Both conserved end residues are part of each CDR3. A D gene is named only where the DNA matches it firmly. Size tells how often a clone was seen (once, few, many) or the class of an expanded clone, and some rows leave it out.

CDR3: CASSPSRGSPEDTQYF; DNA: TGTGCCAGCAGCCCCTCCAGGGGGTCCCCAGAAGATACGCAGTATTTT; J: TRBJ2-3; V: TRBV7-9; size: many; length: 16; D: TRBD1
CDR3: CSARDSFFGLAGETVGYEQYF; DNA: TGCAGTGCTAGAGATTCATTTTTTGGGCTAGCGGGAGAAACGGTCGGGTACGAGCAGTACTTC; J: TRBJ2-7; V: TRBV20-1; size: many; length: 21; D: TRBD2
CDR3: CASREGFYYGYTF; DNA: TGTGCCAGCAGGGAGGGATTTTACTATGGCTACACCTTC; J: TRBJ1-2; V: TRBV6-5; size: many; length: 13; D: -
CDR3: CASSEPASRNQPQHF; DNA: TGCGCCAGCAGTGAGCCGGCGTCCCGCAATCAGCCCCAGCATTTT; J: TRBJ1-5; V: TRBV10-2; size: few; length: 15; D: -
CDR3: CASSFRGSNSYEQYF; DNA: TGTGCCAGCAGTTTTCGGGGGTCCAATTCCTACGAGCAGTACTTC; J: TRBJ2-7; V: TRBV27; size: few; length: 15; D: -
CDR3: CASSPGVNTEAFF; DNA: TGTGCCAGCTCACCAGGCGTGAACACTGAAGCTTTCTTT; J: TRBJ1-1; V: TRBV18; size: -; length: 13; D: -
CDR3: CASSSGTKNTGKLFF; DNA: TGTGCCAGCAGCTCCGGGACAAAAAACACCGGGAAGCTGTTTTTT; J: TRBJ2-2; V: TRBV7-6; size: -; length: 15; D: -
CDR3: CSARDREYLAINIQYF; DNA: TGCAGTGCCAGAGACAGGGAATACTTAGCCATAAACATTCAGTACTTC; J: TRBJ2-4; V: TRBV20-1; size: -; length: 16; D: TRBD1
CDR3: CSGDDGEFGTDTQYF; DNA: TGCAGCGGTGATGACGGGGAGTTTGGCACAGATACGCAGTATTTT; J: TRBJ2-3; V: TRBV29-1; size: medium-sized; length: 15; D: -
CDR3: CSARDTGIPMETQYF; DNA: TGCAGTGCTAGGGATACAGGGATACCGATGGAGACCCAGTACTTC; J: TRBJ2-5; V: TRBV20-1; size: many; length: 15; D: -
CDR3: CASSQGTFPANEKLFF; DNA: TGCGCCAGCAGCCAAGGCACGTTCCCTGCTAATGAAAAACTGTTTTTT; J: TRBJ1-4; V: TRBV4-1; size: -; length: 16; D: -
CDR3: CASSQTGTYEQYF; DNA: TGTGCCAGCAGCCAAACAGGGACCTACGAGCAGTACTTC; J: TRBJ2-7; V: TRBV14; size: many; length: 13; D: -
CDR3: CAWSADRGYEQYF; DNA: TGTGCCTGGAGTGCGGACAGGGGGTACGAGCAGTACTTC; J: TRBJ2-7; V: TRBV30; size: many; length: 13; D: TRBD1
CDR3: CASSPTPSDSTGELFF; DNA: TGTGCCAGCAGTCCTACCCCTAGCGACTCCACCGGGGAGCTGTTTTTT; J: TRBJ2-2; V: TRBV27; size: few; length: 16; D: -
CDR3: CASSFGRARTLHF; DNA: TGTGCCAGCAGTTTCGGCCGGGCGAGGACCCTCCACTTT; J: TRBJ1-6; V: TRBV28; size: many; length: 13; D: -
CDR3: CASSFSQGYTEAFF; DNA: TGTGCCAGCAGCTTTAGCCAAGGCTACACTGAAGCTTTCTTT; J: TRBJ1-1; V: TRBV7-9; size: many; length: 14; D: -
CDR3: CAWWDSTPDTQYF; DNA: TGTGCCTGGTGGGACAGTACCCCAGATACGCAGTATTTT; J: TRBJ2-3; V: TRBV30; size: many; length: 13; D: TRBD1
CDR3: CASSLRQGMNTEASF; DNA: TGTGCCAGCAGCTTGAGACAGGGAATGAACACTGAAGCTTCCTTT; J: TRBJ1-1; V: TRBV13; size: -; length: 15; D: TRBD1
CDR3: CASSTISWGEETQYF; DNA: TGTGCCAGCAGCACTATCAGTTGGGGGGAAGAGACCCAGTACTTC; J: TRBJ2-5; V: TRBV7-9; size: -; length: 15; D: -
CDR3: CSVATSTTGTGGREPQYF; DNA: TGCAGCGTTGCAACAAGCACAACCGGGACAGGGGGTAGAGAGCCCCAGTACTTC; J: TRBJ2-5; V: TRBV29-1; size: -; length: 18; D: TRBD1
CDR3: CASSQDRAASQETQYF; DNA: TGCGCCAGCAGCCAAGATCGGGCAGCCTCCCAAGAGACCCAGTACTTC; J: TRBJ2-5; V: TRBV4-3; size: many; length: 16; D: -
CDR3: CASSLTGQQETQYF; DNA: TGTGCCAGCAGTCTCACGGGACAGCAAGAGACCCAGTACTTC; J: TRBJ2-5; V: TRBV12-3/TRBV12-4; size: -; length: 14; D: TRBD1